This T cell receptor (beta chain) appears in the sequencing data of a study of shared clonotypes between healthy human individuals. Overall study: Researchers assigned three CD4 naive, three CD4 memory, two CD8 naive and one CD8 memory plate to each donor. Study-level results: Generally, estimated richness proved larger in naive subsets than it did in memory subsets. With a few donors compared, about 5% of naive CD4 clonotypes were shared.

Here immunoSEQ multiplex PCR was the method, and the copy in TCRdb shows in-frame clones only, minus some. The profile covers nearly 1,000,000 clones, with 76% appearing a single time and around 1.4% taken by the ten largest. With V trimmed by 6 bases and J by 2 bases, 6 bases remained unmatched. Germline assignment: CDR1 SNHLY and CDR2 FYNNEI. The CDR3 has 14 residues. The study drew its donors from healthy HIV-negative adults without recent acute infections or vaccinations. Comments on this clone: What it binds is not known.

The sequence was collected from a man in his late teens or twenties in good health. Input material: memory CD4+ T cells sorted from blood. The subset: CD45RA-negative fraction. The V and J genes are TRBV2 and TRBJ2-7, with 8 bases matching TRBD2. CDR3 nucleotide sequence: TGTGCCAGCAGAACTAGCGGTACGGCCTACGAGCAGTACTTC. It is translated as CASRTSGTAYEQYF.